This record covers a single TCR beta chain. The table came from immunoSEQ multiplex PCR; TCRdb's copy has only in-frame clones and leaves some out. The sample comprises approximately 120,000 clones, 75% to 90% of which are singletons, and about 20% rests with the top ten. This CDR3 is built from 18 residues. The germline V gene has CDR1 WSHSY and CDR2 SAAADI. With 4 bases clipped from V and 7 bases from J, the junction kept 13 bases outside the gene matches. The data were taken from a study of blood T cell repertoires in COVID-19. Overall study: The samples span acute and convalescent COVID-19 from the United States, Italy and Spain.

This receptor was taken from a woman aged 60-75 years with acute or convalescent COVID-19. The chain is built from TRBV10-2 and TRBJ2-1; 13 positions agree with TRBD2. The sequencing input was peripheral blood. Here the CDR3 DNA reads TGCGCCAGCAGTGTTGGGGCAGGAGGACTAGCGGGGGCTAATGAGCAGTTCTTC. This encodes CASSVGAGGLAGANEQFF.